This T cell receptor (beta chain) was sequenced for a study of T cell repertoires in cytomegalovirus infection. TCRdb re-analysed the reads in MiXCR, keeping a single row per CDR3 protein. This table holds around 450,000 distinct CDR3 sequences, 30% to 40% found once. The CDR3 consists of 13 residues. J lost 7 bases, V lost 4 bases, and 6 bases had no gene match. Germline CDR1 LNHDA, CDR2 SQIVND (reference sequence). Sequencing was performed on PBMCs. This TCR was recovered from a human donor in good health (CMV status not recorded). Some clones in this sample may be carry-over from other donors' samples. The chain couples TRBV19 to TRBJ2-5; 7 nucleotides agree with TRBD1. CDR3 residues: CASSKGTASTQYF. CDR3 in DNA: TGTGCCAGTAGTAAGGGGACAGCATCGACCCAGTACTTC.